Sequencing of this T cell receptor (beta chain) was carried out in a study of cytomegalovirus exposure and HLA in healthy donors. J lost 2 bases, V lost 4 bases, and 14 bases had no gene match. The germline V gene encodes CDR1 ENHRY and CDR2 SYGVKD. The CDR3 consists of 18 residues. PCR used 60 Vbeta primers and 13 Jbeta primers. Measured with immunoSEQ multiplex PCR; TCRdb has only the in-frame clones, and not every one. The sample yields some 150,000 clones, about 83% seen once. Findings and caveats of the study: An analysis done earlier found most TCR beta V segments productive about 87% or about 30% of the time. It was around 160 TCR beta chains that were listed as cytomegalovirus-associated.

As regards this clone: Its antigen is undetermined.

The V gene is TRBV10-3, the J gene TRBJ2-1; 7 bases map to TRBD2. The TCR sequence derives from a woman in her twenties or thirties in good health and CMV-seronegative. The sample consisted of PBMCs. The CDR3 DNA sequence: TGTGCCATCAGTGTGAAGCCTCTCGGACTAGGGCCCTACAATGAGCAGTTCTTC. The encoded protein is CAISVKPLGLGPYNEQFF.